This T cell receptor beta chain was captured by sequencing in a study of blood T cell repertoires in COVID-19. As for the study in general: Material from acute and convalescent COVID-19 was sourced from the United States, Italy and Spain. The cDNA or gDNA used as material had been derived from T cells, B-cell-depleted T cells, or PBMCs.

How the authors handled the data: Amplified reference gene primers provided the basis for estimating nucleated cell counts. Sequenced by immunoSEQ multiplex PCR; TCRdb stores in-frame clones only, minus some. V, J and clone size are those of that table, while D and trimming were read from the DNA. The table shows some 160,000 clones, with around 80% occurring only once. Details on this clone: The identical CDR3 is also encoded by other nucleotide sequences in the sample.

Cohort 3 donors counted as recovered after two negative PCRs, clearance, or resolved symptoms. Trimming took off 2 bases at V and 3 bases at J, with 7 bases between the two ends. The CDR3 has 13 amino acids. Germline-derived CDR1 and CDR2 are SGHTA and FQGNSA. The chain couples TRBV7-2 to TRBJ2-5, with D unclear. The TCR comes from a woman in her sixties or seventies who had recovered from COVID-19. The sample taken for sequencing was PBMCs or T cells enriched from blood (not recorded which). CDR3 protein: CASSLLREETQYF. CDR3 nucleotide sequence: TGTGCCAGCAGCTTACTTCGGGAAGAGACCCAGTACTTC.